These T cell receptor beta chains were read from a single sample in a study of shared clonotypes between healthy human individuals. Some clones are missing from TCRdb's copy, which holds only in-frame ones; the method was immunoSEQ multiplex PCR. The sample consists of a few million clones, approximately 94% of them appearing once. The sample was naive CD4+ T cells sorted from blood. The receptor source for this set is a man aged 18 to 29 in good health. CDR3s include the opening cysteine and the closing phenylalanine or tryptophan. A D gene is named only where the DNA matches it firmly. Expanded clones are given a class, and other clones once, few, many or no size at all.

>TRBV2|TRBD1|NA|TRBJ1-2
TGTGCCAGCAGCCTCCGGGACAGGGTTAACTATGGCTACACCTTC
CASSLRDRVNYGYTF
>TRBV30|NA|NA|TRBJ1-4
TGTGCCTGGAGCCGGGAGGGTTCAACTAATGAAAAACTGTTTTTT
CAWSREGSTNEKLFF
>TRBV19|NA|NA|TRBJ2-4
TGTGCCAGTAGTAAACTAGCCAAAAACATTCAGTACTTC
CASSKLAKNIQYF
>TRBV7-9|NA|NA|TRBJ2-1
TGTGCCAGCAGCCCTGGACCCGCTGAGCAGTTCTTC
CASSPGPAEQFF
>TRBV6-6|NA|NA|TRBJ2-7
TGTGCCAGCAGTTACTCTTCCCTATTGGCTCGGAACGAGCAGTACTTC
CASSYSSLLARNEQYF
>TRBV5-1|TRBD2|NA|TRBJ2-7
TGCGCCAGCAGGAGCGGGCTAGCGGGGGGCGAGCAGTACTTC
CASRSGLAGGEQYF
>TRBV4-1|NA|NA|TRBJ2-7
TGCGCCAGCAGCCAAGAAGGGAATATCGGGCAGCGAAACTCCTACGAGCAGTACTTC
CASSQEGNIGQRNSYEQYF
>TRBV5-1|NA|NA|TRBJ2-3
TGCGCCAGGGATACCGTCTGTGGATACACAGATACGCAGTATTTT
CARDTVCGYTDTQYF
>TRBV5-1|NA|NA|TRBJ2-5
TGCGCCAGCAGCGTACAGGGTAAAGAGACCCAGTACTTC
CASSVQGKETQYF
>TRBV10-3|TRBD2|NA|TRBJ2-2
TGTGCCATCAGGAAACTAGCGGACGCGAACACCGGGGAGCTGTTTTTT
CAIRKLADANTGELFF
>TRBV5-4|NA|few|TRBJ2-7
TGTGCCAGCAGCCCGGTCGAGGGGTACGAGCAGTACTTC
CASSPVEGYEQYF
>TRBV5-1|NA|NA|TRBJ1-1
TGCGCCAGCAGCGGGTCAGGCCCCAGGGACACTGAAGCTTTCTTT
CASSGSGPRDTEAFF
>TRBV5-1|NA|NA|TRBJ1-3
TGCGCCAGCAGCTTTACGGACTCTGGAAACACCATATATTTT
CASSFTDSGNTIYF
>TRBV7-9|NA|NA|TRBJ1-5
TGTGCCAGCAGCTTTCACGGTGAGGGGCCCCAGCATTTT
CASSFHGEGPQHF
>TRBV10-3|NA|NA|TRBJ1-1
TGTGCCATCAGTGAGTCGATGAACACTGAAGCTTTCTTT
CAISESMNTEAFF
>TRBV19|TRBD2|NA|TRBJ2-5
TGTGCCAGTAGTATAGACGGCCCCTCCGCGGGAGGGGAGACCCAGTACTTC
CASSIDGPSAGGETQYF